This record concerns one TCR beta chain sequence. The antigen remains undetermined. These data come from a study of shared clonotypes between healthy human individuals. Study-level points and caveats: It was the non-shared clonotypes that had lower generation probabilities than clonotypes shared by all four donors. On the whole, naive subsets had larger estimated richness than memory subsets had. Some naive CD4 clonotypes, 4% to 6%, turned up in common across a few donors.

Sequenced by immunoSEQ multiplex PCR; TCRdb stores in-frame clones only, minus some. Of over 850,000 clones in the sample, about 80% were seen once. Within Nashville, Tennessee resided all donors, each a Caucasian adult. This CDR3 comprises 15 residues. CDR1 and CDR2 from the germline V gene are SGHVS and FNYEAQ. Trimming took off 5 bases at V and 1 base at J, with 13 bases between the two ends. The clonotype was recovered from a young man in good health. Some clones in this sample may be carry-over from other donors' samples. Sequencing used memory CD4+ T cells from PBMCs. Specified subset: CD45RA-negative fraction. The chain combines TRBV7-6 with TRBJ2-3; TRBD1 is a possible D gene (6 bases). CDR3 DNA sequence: TGTGCCAGCAGCCAAGCGGCAGGGGGCACAGATACGCAGTATTTT. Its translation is CASSQAAGGTDTQYF.